The 6 T cell receptor beta chains below come from one sample, sequenced in a study of cytotoxic CD8 clonotypes in ibrutinib-treated CLL. The protocol was immunoSEQ multiplex PCR, while the TCRdb copy is restricted to in-frame clones and leaves out a portion. The table has 150,000 to 250,000 clones, around 72% seen once. This material consisted of PBMCs, taken after 24 months of ibrutinib treatment. The receptors shown here come from a human donor with chronic lymphocytic leukemia.

This chain uses TRBV7-2 with TRBJ1-1; 7 bases align to TRBD1. CDR1 is SGHTA, CDR2 FQGNSA, per germline. Trimming at V came to 5 bases and at J to 8 bases, leaving 11 bases not matched to a gene. The CDR3 is made up of 14 amino acids. The CDR3 sequence: CASSQMGAGQEAFF. CDR3 in DNA: TGTGCCAGCAGCCAAATGGGGGCGGGACAGGAAGCTTTCTTT. The full variable domain, with the rest looked up from reference TRBV7-2 and TRBJ1-1, is GAGVSQSPSNKVTEKGKDVELRCDPISGHTALYWYRQSLGQGLEFLIYFQGNSAPDKSGLPSDRFSAERTGGSVSTLTIQRTQQEDSAVYLCASSQMGAGQEAFFGQGTRLTVV.

The chain recombines TRBV5-6 with TRBJ2-7; tentatively, D is TRBD1 (5 bases). Germline V gene sequence: CDR1 SGHDT, CDR2 YYEEEE. This CDR3 has 16 residues. V was pared by 0 bases and J by 2 bases, with 15 bases between. In nucleotides, the CDR3 is TGTGCCAGCAGCTTGGCGTGGTCAGGGCTCACCTACGAGCAGTACTTC. The encoded protein is CASSLAWSGLTYEQYF.

This clone was seen a few times. The chain is built from TRBV10-2 and TRBJ2-1, with no clear D. With 7 bases removed from V and 7 bases from J, the gap between germline ends came to 8 bases. The CDR3 is made up of 11 amino acids. Germline loops: CDR1 WSHSY, CDR2 SAAADI. CDR3 residues: CASNHGNEQFF. CDR3 nucleotide sequence: TGCGCCAGCAACCATGGGAATGAGCAGTTCTTC.

The chain uses TRBV20-1 and TRBJ2-3; D is undetermined. The germline V and J ends were trimmed by 5 bases and 0 bases, with 3 bases remaining between them. Per the germline V gene, CDR1 is DFQATT and CDR2 is SNEGSKA (reference sequence). The CDR3 has 11 amino acids. The CDR3 loop reads CSARSTDTQYF. The CDR3 region has the DNA TGCAGTGCTCGAAGCACAGATACGCAGTATTTT.

Only one count was recorded for this clone. V gene TRBV9 combines with J gene TRBJ1-2; D is perhaps TRBD1 (6 bases). V was shortened by 0 bases and J by 2 bases, with 11 bases between the two germline ends. Germline CDR1 and CDR2: SGDLS and YYNGEE. The CDR3 runs to 15 residues. Here the CDR3 DNA reads TGTGCCAGCAGCGTAGAACAGGGCGGCAACTATGGCTACACCTTC. Protein: CASSVEQGGNYGYTF.

In its sample, this clone was seen a few times. In nucleotides, the CDR3 is TGTGCCAGCAGTCGCGACGCCGGGACTAGCGGCACAGATACGCAGTATTTT. Translated, it gives CASSRDAGTSGTDTQYF. The chain has TRBV4-2 and TRBJ2-3; the match to TRBD2 covers 10 bases. J gave up 1 base and V 6 bases, and 10 bases lay outside the gene matches. The V gene's germline CDR1 is LGHNA and CDR2 YNFKEQ. The CDR3 is 17 residues long.